The 30 T cell receptor beta chains below come from one sample, sequenced in a study of blood T cell repertoires in COVID-19. This table comes from immunoSEQ multiplex PCR, and its TCRdb copy is limited to in-frame clones, with some not included. Of nearly 60,000 clones listed, over 75% are singletons. The specimen was peripheral blood. The receptors stem from a middle-aged man with active COVID-19.

This chain joins TRBV6-1 and TRBJ1-5, with 7 bases that match TRBD1. The ends lost 4 bases at V and 3 bases at J; junction bases unmatched: 12. The CDR3 length is 17 residues. CDR1 MNHNS and CDR2 SASEGT come from the germline V gene. Here the CDR3 DNA reads TGTGCCAGCAGTGCCCACGGACAGGCGAACCTCAATCAGCCCCAGCATTTT. Translated: CASSAHGQANLNQPQHF.

The chain recombines TRBV2 with TRBJ2-7; 7 bases match TRBD2. V lost 6 bases to trimming and J lost 0 bases; unmatched junction nucleotides: 2. In germline, CDR1 is SNHLY, CDR2 FYNNEI. The CDR3 loop spans 13 amino acids. The DNA of the CDR3 is TGTGCCAGCAGCGGGAGGTTCTCCTACGAGCAGTACTTC. This sequence encodes CASSGRFSYEQYF.

The chain couples TRBV6-5 to TRBJ1-6; no clear D gene. The germline V gene encodes CDR1 MNHEY and CDR2 SVGAGI. The CDR3 covers 13 residues. Trimming stripped 10 bases from V and 5 bases from J, with 12 bases between. The CDR3 reads CATQRGHNSPLHF. CDR3 sequence (DNA): TGTGCCACCCAGAGAGGGCATAATTCACCCCTCCACTTT.

This clone turned up a few times. The genes are TRBV23-1 and TRBJ1-1, with TRBD1 matching 10 bases. TRBV23-1 is given ORF status, its function remaining uncertain. The ends lost 1 base at V and 12 bases at J; junction bases unmatched: 17. The CDR3 has 17 amino acids. For the CDR3, the DNA is TGCGCCAGCAGTCAATTTTCGGGACAGGGGATGGGAGGGATAACTTTCTTT. As protein: CASSQFSGQGMGGITFF.

The V gene is TRBV3-1 (or the pseudogene TRBV3-2), the J gene TRBJ2-1; D gene ambiguous. The CDR3 is 13 residues long. Trimming took off 0 bases at V and 5 bases at J, with 5 bases between the two ends. Germline values: CDR1 LGHDT, CDR2 YNNKEL (reference sequence). CDR3 bases: TGTGCCAGCAGCCAAGATCTCGACAATGAGCAGTTCTTC. Its protein is CASSQDLDNEQFF.

This chain uses TRBV19 with TRBJ2-3; TRBD1 agrees at 7 bases. Unmatched junction bases numbered 8, after V lost 7 bases and J lost 4 bases. Germline V gene lookup returns CDR1 LNHDA and CDR2 SQIVND (reference sequence). The CDR3 loop spans 14 amino acids. The CDR3 loop reads CASTTGQGSDTQYF. The CDR3 bases are TGTGCCAGTACGACAGGGCAGGGGTCAGATACGCAGTATTTT.

This chain links TRBV11-2 with TRBJ1-4; 7 bases are a match to TRBD1. The germline V gene has CDR1 SGHAT and CDR2 FQNNGV. The J segment lost 5 bases and the V segment lost 5 bases, leaving 8 bases of the junction unmatched. This CDR3 region has 15 residues. The CDR3 nucleotides read TGTGCCAGCAGCCAGACAGGGTCTTTAAATGAAAAACTGTTTTTT. Translating gives CASSQTGSLNEKLFF.

V usage is TRBV19 and J usage is TRBJ1-5, with TRBD1 identical over 7 bases. V shed 6 bases, J shed 4 bases, and the junction held 9 bases outside the gene matches. The CDR3 loop spans 15 amino acids. Looked up from germline, CDR1 is LNHDA and CDR2 is SQIVND (reference sequence). DNA for the CDR3: TGTGCCAGTAGGAGGCTCGACAGGGATAATCAGCCCCAGCATTTT. It codes for CASRRLDRDNQPQHF. The whole variable domain, filled in from reference TRBV19 and TRBJ1-5, reads DGGITQSPKYLFRKEGQNVTLSCEQNLNHDAMYWYRQDPGQGLRLIYYSQIVNDFQKGDIAEGYSVSREKKESFPLTVTSAQKNPTAFYLCASRRLDRDNQPQHFGDGTRLSIL.

CDR3: CASSGPGLAYSTDTQYF. The CDR3 nucleotides are TGTGCCAGCAGTGGACCGGGACTAGCGTATAGCACAGATACGCAGTATTTT. The V and J genes are TRBV2 and TRBJ2-3, with 10 bases matching TRBD2. After removal of 4 bases from V and 0 bases from J, the junction contained 7 bases not matched to a gene. The length of the CDR3 is 17 residues. Germline CDR1 SNHLY, CDR2 FYNNEI. Together with reference TRBV2 and TRBJ2-3, the CDR3 gives the full variable domain: EPEVTQTPSHQVTQMGQEVILRCVPISNHLYFYWYRQILGQKVEFLVSFYNNEISEKSEIFDDQFSVERPDGSNFTLKIRSTKLEDSAMYFCASSGPGLAYSTDTQYFGPGTRLTVL.

The gene calls are TRBV28 and TRBJ1-1; a possible D gene is TRBD1 (6 bases). The germline V gene encodes CDR1 MDHEN and CDR2 SYDVKM. Trimming cost V 5 bases and J 5 bases, with 21 bases left between them. CDR3 length equals 16 residues. The CDR3 here is CASSPLRDTGRTEAFF. The CDR3 region has the DNA TGTGCCAGCAGTCCCCTGAGGGACACCGGTAGGACTGAAGCTTTCTTT.

The gene calls are TRBV11-1 and TRBJ2-4, with unresolved D. Trimming took off 0 bases at V and 5 bases at J, with 8 bases between the two ends. From germline, CDR1 is SGHAT and CDR2 FQDESV (reference sequence). The CDR3 loop spans 14 amino acids. CDR3 DNA sequence: TGTGCCAGCAGCTTAGCGCGGTCAGAAAACATTCAGTACTTC. Protein product: CASSLARSENIQYF. Full variable domain (remainder filled in from reference TRBV11-1 and TRBJ2-4): EAEVAQSPRYKITEKSQAVAFWCDPISGHATLYWYRQILGQGPELLVQFQDESVVDDSQLPKDRFSAERLKGVDSTLKIQPAELGDSAMYLCASSLARSENIQYFGAGTRLSVL.

This chain joins TRBV27 and TRBJ1-4, with 7 bases aligning to TRBD1. Germline trimming cut 6 bases from V and 0 bases from J; bases unmatched to any gene: 13. Germline loops: CDR1 MNHEY, CDR2 SMNVEV (reference sequence). This CDR3 contains 18 residues. DNA for the CDR3: TGTGCCAGCAGGAACTACCTCGGGACAGCCGCAACTAATGAAAAACTGTTTTTT. Residues: CASRNYLGTAATNEKLFF.

DNA for the CDR3: TGTGCCAGCTCACCTCTAGGACAGATTTATAATTCACCCCTCCACTTT. This codes for CASSPLGQIYNSPLHF. The gene calls are TRBV18 and TRBJ1-6; TRBD1 is a possible D gene (6 bases). CDR1 and CDR2 (germline): KGHSH, LQKENI. The CDR3 spans 16 residues. V shed 3 bases and J shed 4 bases, with 13 bases lying between them.

The V call is TRBV21-1, the J call TRBJ2-7; the table calls TRBD1, which could not be checked here. TRBV21-1 corresponds to a pseudogene. The CDR3 runs to 14 residues. The CDR3: CASSKIGVSYEQYF. The CDR3 DNA reads as TGTGCCAGCAGCAAAATAGGGGTGTCCTACGAGCAGTACTTC.

This rearrangement joins TRBV2 to TRBJ2-4; TRBD2 is a possible D gene (6 bases). Trimming took 1 base from V and 7 from J, leaving 8 bases between them. Germline V CDR1 and CDR2: SNHLY, FYNNEI. This CDR3 is 13 amino acids long. The CDR3 here is CASSEGLGNIQYF. For the CDR3, the DNA is TGTGCCAGCAGTGAAGGACTAGGGAACATTCAGTACTTC. The variable domain in full, completed from reference TRBV2 and TRBJ2-4, reads EPEVTQTPSHQVTQMGQEVILRCVPISNHLYFYWYRQILGQKVEFLVSFYNNEISEKSEIFDDQFSVERPDGSNFTLKIRSTKLEDSAMYFCASSEGLGNIQYFGAGTRLSVL.

The chain carries TRBV9 and TRBJ1-1; perhaps TRBD1 as D (5 bases). Trimming pared 4 bases from V and 2 bases from J, leaving 18 bases between. This CDR3 contains 16 residues. CDR1 is SGDLS, CDR2 YYNGEE, per germline. DNA of the CDR3: TGTGCCAGCAGCCTCTGGGCGGGGGATTTAAACACTGAAGCTTTCTTT. It codes for CASSLWAGDLNTEAFF.

The chain recombines TRBV7-3 with TRBJ2-7, with a tentative D call TRBD2 (6 bases). The CDR3 loop spans 15 amino acids. Germline CDR1 reads SGHTA; CDR2 reads FQGTGA. V was cut by 5 bases and J by 5 bases, with 19 bases left in between. The CDR3 bases are TGTGCCAGCAGCCGGGATGGGAGGAGGGGCAACGAGCAGTACTTC. Its protein product is CASSRDGRRGNEQYF.

This chain connects TRBV19 to TRBJ1-5; D possibly corresponds to TRBD1 (5 bases). V was shortened by 9 bases and J by 1 base, with 13 bases between the two germline ends. CDR3 length: 14 residues. Looked up from germline, CDR1 is LNHDA and CDR2 is SQIVND (reference sequence). CDR3 amino acids: CASSRVPSNQPQHF. The CDR3 DNA sequence: TGTGCCAGCAGCAGGGTCCCCAGCAATCAGCCCCAGCATTTT.

This clone has only a few counts. V gene TRBV7-8 combines with J gene TRBJ2-7; D might be TRBD1 (7 bases). CDR1 and CDR2 (germline): SGHVS, FQNEAQ. Trimming stripped 3 bases from V and 5 bases from J, with 14 bases between. The CDR3 length is 14 residues. As DNA, the CDR3 is TGTGCCAGCAGCTTGAGGGGGCGCGGGAACGAGCAGTACTTC. Translation gives CASSLRGRGNEQYF.

The chain employs TRBV6-5 and TRBJ2-5; the match to TRBD2 covers 9 bases. The germline V gene encodes CDR1 MNHEY and CDR2 SVGAGI. J was trimmed by 5 bases and V by 7 bases; bases with no gene match: 5. The CDR3 is 13 residues long. CDR3 sequence reads: CASKISGSETQYF. Here the CDR3 DNA reads TGTGCCAGCAAAATTAGCGGGAGCGAGACCCAGTACTTC.

As DNA, the CDR3 is TGTGCCAGCAGCACAATAAGGCCAGAGGCTAGCGGGAGGGGAGATACGCAGTATTTT. As protein: CASSTIRPEASGRGDTQYF. V and J are TRBV21-1 and TRBJ2-3; whether TRBD2, the table's D call, matches the DNA was not checked. TRBV21-1 is assigned pseudogene status. The CDR3 has 19 residues.

The chain links TRBV29-1 to TRBJ2-3; a possible D gene is TRBD1 (7 bases). The V end was cut by 6 bases, the J end by 5 bases, with 15 bases between. This CDR3 is 13 amino acids long. Germline V gene data show CDR1 as SQVTM and CDR2 as ANQGSEA. CDR3 DNA: TGCAGCGTGCGCAGGGGGGAAGGAGATACGCAGTATTTT. It yields the protein CSVRRGEGDTQYF.

The genes are TRBV28 and TRBJ2-7; possible D gene TRBD2, 6 bases. Germline V CDR1 and CDR2: MDHEN, SYDVKM. V lost 7 bases to trimming and J lost 4 bases, with 8 bases between them. CDR3 length equals 11 residues. The CDR3 sequence is CASKGRYEQYF. DNA of the CDR3: TGTGCCAGCAAAGGGAGGTACGAGCAGTACTTC.

On this clone: This sample also contains other DNA sequences that code for the same CDR3. The chain is built from TRBV5-1 and TRBJ1-5; TRBD1 agrees at 7 bases. Germline CDR1 SGHRS, CDR2 YFSETQ. V dropped 0 bases and J dropped 2; count of bases not matched to a gene: 11. The CDR3 extends over 18 amino acids. The CDR3 sequence: CASSLAPRTGGGNQPQHF. The DNA for the CDR3 is TGCGCCAGCAGCTTGGCCCCCCGGACAGGTGGGGGCAATCAGCCCCAGCATTTT. The complete variable domain, with remaining parts taken from reference TRBV5-1 and TRBJ1-5, reads KAGVTQTPRYLIKTRGQQVTLSCSPISGHRSVSWYQQTPGQGLQFLFEYFSETQRNKGNFPGRFSGRQFSNSRSEMNVSTLELGDSALYLCASSLAPRTGGGNQPQHFGDGTRLSIL.

Regarding this clone: The identical CDR3 is also encoded by other nucleotide sequences in the sample. The chain is built from TRBV9 and TRBJ2-5, with 7 bases lining up with TRBD2. The germline CDR1 and CDR2 sequences are SGDLS and YYNGEE. This CDR3 contains 13 residues. V dropped 2 bases and J dropped 5; count of bases not matched to a gene: 3. The CDR3 sequence: CASSVRGGETQYF. The CDR3, as DNA: TGTGCCAGCAGCGTCCGGGGAGGGGAGACCCAGTACTTC.

The V and J genes are TRBV30 and TRBJ2-3, with 14 bases fitting TRBD2. V lost 5 bases and J lost 3; bases outside the gene matches: 1. Germline CDR1 reads GTSNPN; CDR2 reads SVGIG (reference sequence). This CDR3 has 14 residues. The CDR3 region is CAWGLAGGTDTQYF. The CDR3 region has the DNA TGTGCCTGGGGACTAGCGGGGGGAACAGATACGCAGTATTTT.

This clone has just a few counts. This chain links TRBV7-9 with TRBJ1-2; no definite D call. V lost 2 bases and J lost 8, with 12 bases in between. CDR3 length equals 13 residues. Germline assignment: CDR1 SEHNR and CDR2 FQNEAQ (reference sequence). For the CDR3, the DNA is TGTGCCAGCAGCTTAAGTTTGAGGGAAGGCTACACCTTC. It yields the protein CASSLSLREGYTF.

This clone occurred once. The chain is built from TRBV28 and TRBJ2-3; 8 bases align to TRBD1. The V segment lost 5 bases and the J segment 2 bases; nucleotides outside the gene matches: 15. Germline V lookup: CDR1 MDHEN, CDR2 SYDVKM. There are 18 residues in the CDR3. In DNA form, the CDR3 reads TGTGCCAGCAGTCTCCCGCAATCGTGGGACAGGCCCACAGATACGCAGTATTTT. It codes for CASSLPQSWDRPTDTQYF.

The gene calls are TRBV4-1 and TRBJ2-5; D gene unclear. Germline assignment: CDR1 MGHRA and CDR2 YSYEKL. V was trimmed by 6 bases and J by 2 bases, leaving 13 bases between them. This CDR3 contains 14 residues. The CDR3: CASRRNTLQETQYF. The CDR3 bases are TGCGCCAGCAGGCGGAATACCCTTCAAGAGACCCAGTACTTC.

The CDR3 DNA follows: TGTGCCAGCAGTGAATTTAGGGGTGCGGTGAACACTGAAGCTTTCTTT. This codes for CASSEFRGAVNTEAFF. The chain couples TRBV6-1 to TRBJ1-1; D may be TRBD1 (5 bases). Germline-derived CDR1 and CDR2 are MNHNS and SASEGT. The length of the CDR3 is 16 residues. Trimming cost V 2 bases and J 0 bases, with 13 bases left between them.